The rows below give T cell receptor beta chains drawn from one sample of a study of cytomegalovirus exposure and HLA in healthy donors. Generated by immunoSEQ multiplex PCR, the TCRdb table keeps only in-frame clones and is missing some. The sample includes under 250,000 clones, 76% seen only once; the top ten take 0.63%. Material: PBMCs. These receptor sequences come from a man between 18 and 35 years old in good health and CMV-seronegative. The CDR3 runs from the conserved cysteine through the conserved F or W. D genes are given only for firm matches. Expanded clones get a size class; other rows say once, few or many, or leave the size out.

CDR3aa	CDR3nt	v_gene	j_gene	d_gene	abundance
CASREYRGSEAFF	TGTGCCAGCAGAGAGTATCGGGGTTCTGAAGCTTTCTTT	TRBV7-3	TRBJ1-1	-	-
CASSLSAGLAAFYNEQFF	TGTGCCAGCAGCTTATCGGCGGGACTAGCGGCCTTCTACAATGAGCAGTTCTTC	TRBV13	TRBJ2-1	TRBD2	-
CSVTPQGDGTQYF	TGCAGCGTTACACCCCAGGGGGACGGGACCCAGTACTTC	TRBV29-1	TRBJ2-5	TRBD1	-
CASSLLRTSNQPQHF	TGTGCCAGCAGCTTGTTGAGGACAAGTAATCAGCCCCAGCATTTT	TRBV5-4	TRBJ1-5	-	-
CASSPRTRTVKAKNIQYF	TGTGCCAGCTCACCACGAACTCGGACAGTTAAGGCCAAAAACATTCAGTACTTC	TRBV18	TRBJ2-4	-	-
CASSSRPRGRRTEAFF	TGTGCCAGCAGTTCCCGCCCCAGGGGGCGCAGAACTGAAGCTTTCTTT	TRBV28	TRBJ1-1	TRBD1	-
CASSLVRQEANYGYTF	TGCGCCAGCAGCTTGGTTAGACAAGAAGCTAACTATGGCTACACCTTC	TRBV5-1	TRBJ1-2	-	-
CASSFGLAGANEQFF	TGTGCCAGCAGTTTCGGACTAGCGGGAGCCAATGAGCAGTTCTTC	TRBV6-5	TRBJ2-1	TRBD2	-
CASSLGQGNSPLHF	TGCGCCAGCAGCTTGGGACAGGGCAATTCACCCCTCCACTTT	TRBV5-1	TRBJ1-6	TRBD1	-
CASSEVRTGPNYGYTF	TGTGCCAGCAGTGAAGTTAGGACAGGGCCTAACTATGGCTACACCTTC	TRBV6-1	TRBJ1-2	TRBD1	-
CASGRVGVASEQYF	TGTGCCAGCGGGCGGGTGGGAGTGGCCTCCGAGCAGTACTTC	TRBV6-5	TRBJ2-7	-	-
CASSLVALSGANVLTF	TGTGCCAGCAGTTTGGTCGCACTCTCTGGGGCCAACGTCCTGACTTTC	TRBV28	TRBJ2-6	-	-
CSGGDAEQFF	TGCAGCGGGGGGGACGCGGAGCAGTTCTTC	TRBV29-1	TRBJ2-1	-	-
CASSPGLAGAYNEQFF	TGTGCCAGCAGCCCAGGACTAGCGGGAGCCTACAATGAGCAGTTCTTC	TRBV9	TRBJ2-1	TRBD2	few
CASSLLPPGLRWDTQYF	TGTGCCAGCAGCTTATTGCCCCCCGGCCTGCGGTGGGATACGCAGTATTTT	TRBV7-2	TRBJ2-3	-	-
CASSENEGSTEAFF	TGTGCCAGCAGTGAGAACGAGGGTTCCACTGAAGCTTTCTTT	TRBV2	TRBJ1-1	-	-
CASRTRHSGNTIYF	TGTGCCAGCAGAACCAGGCACTCTGGAAACACCATATATTTT	TRBV6-1	TRBJ1-3	-	once
CASSPRPPGNIQYF	TGTGCCAGCAGCCCGAGACCACCGGGGAACATTCAGTACTTC	TRBV11-3	TRBJ2-4	-	once
CASSPNGANVLTF	TGTGCCAGCAGTCCCAATGGGGCCAACGTCCTGACTTTC	TRBV25-1	TRBJ2-6	-	-
CASSLSATSWGTDTQYF	TGTGCCAGCAGCTTAAGTGCTACTAGCTGGGGCACAGATACGCAGTATTTT	TRBV7-8	TRBJ2-3	-	-
CASSSLPSYEQYF	TGTGCCAGCAGCTCCCTTCCCTCCTACGAGCAGTACTTC	TRBV5-4	TRBJ2-7	-	-
CASSSTGGIAEAFF	TGTGCCAGCAGCTCGACAGGGGGAATCGCTGAAGCTTTCTTT	TRBV7-9	TRBJ1-1	TRBD1	-
CASSFIGGNSYEQYF	TGTGCCAGCAGTTTCATAGGGGGCAACTCCTACGAGCAGTACTTC	TRBV27	TRBJ2-7	TRBD1	few
CASSSISREQFF	TGTGCCAGCAGCTCAATTTCGAGGGAGCAGTTCTTC	TRBV7-9	TRBJ2-1	-	-
CASRGQNNGYTF	TGCGCCAGCAGGGGACAGAACAATGGCTACACCTTC	TRBV5-1	TRBJ1-2	TRBD1	-
CSVGGGNYGYTF	TGCAGCGTTGGGGGGGGGAACTATGGCTACACCTTC	TRBV29-1	TRBJ1-2	-	-
CSVERQGSTEAFF	TGCAGCGTCGAGAGACAGGGTAGCACTGAAGCTTTCTTT	TRBV29-1	TRBJ1-1	TRBD1	-
CASSTLRLAESSTDTQYF	TGTGCCAGCAGTACACTTAGGTTAGCGGAATCTAGCACAGATACGCAGTATTTT	TRBV13	TRBJ2-3	-	-
CSVEDRSGTEAFF	TGCAGCGTAGAGGACAGGAGCGGCACTGAAGCTTTCTTT	TRBV29-1	TRBJ1-1	TRBD1	-
CASSSTGYEQYF	TGTGCCAGTAGTTCGACAGGATACGAGCAGTACTTC	TRBV19	TRBJ2-7	-	once
CASSFQGVSLDTQYF	TGTGCCAGCAGCTTCCAGGGGGTCTCCTTAGATACGCAGTATTTT	TRBV7-9	TRBJ2-3	TRBD1	-
CASSNDRLAKNIQYF	TGTGCCAGCAGTAACGACAGGCTGGCCAAAAACATTCAGTACTTC	TRBV6-5	TRBJ2-4	-	once
CASSLADRGLGEQYF	TGCGCCAGCAGCTTGGCCGATAGGGGGCTTGGGGAGCAGTACTTC	TRBV5-1	TRBJ2-7	TRBD1	-
CASLTGPGGYTF	TGTGCCAGCTTGACAGGGCCGGGGGGCTACACCTTC	TRBV2	TRBJ1-2	TRBD1	-
CASSSLGGTGGLGQYF	TGTGCCAGCAGCTCCCTCGGCGGGACAGGGGGTCTGGGGCAGTACTTC	TRBV28	TRBJ2-7	TRBD1	once
CAWEGTGNYEQYF	TGTGCCTGGGAAGGGACAGGGAATTACGAGCAGTACTTC	TRBV30	TRBJ2-7	TRBD1	-
CASSMGTSGSPLDEQFF	TGTGCCAGCAGCATGGGGACTAGCGGGTCACCCCTCGATGAGCAGTTCTTC	TRBV11-3	TRBJ2-1	TRBD2	-
CSSSSIRGSSTRYDYEQYF	TGTTCCAGCAGCTCCATCAGGGGTTCTTCTACCCGTTATGACTACGAGCAGTACTTC	TRBV7-9	TRBJ2-7	-	-
CASRGLGLINEQFF	TGCGCCAGCAGGGGGCTCGGGCTAATCAATGAGCAGTTCTTC	TRBV4-1	TRBJ2-1	-	few
CASSRGQGNSPLHF	TGCGCCAGCAGCAGAGGACAGGGGAACTCACCCCTCCACTTT	TRBV5-1	TRBJ1-6	TRBD1	-
CASSLGQGGFTTDTQYF	TGTGCCAGCAGCTTAGGACAGGGAGGTTTTACCACAGATACGCAGTATTTT	TRBV7-8	TRBJ2-3	-	few
CASSLALAGATDTQYF	TGTGCCAGCAGCTTAGCTTTAGCGGGAGCCACAGATACGCAGTATTTT	TRBV7-6	TRBJ2-3	TRBD2	-
CASSVTASYEQYF	TGTGCCAGTAGTGTGACAGCATCTTACGAGCAGTACTTC	TRBV19	TRBJ2-7	-	-
CASRIGLAGGNEQFF	TGTGCCAGCAGGATAGGACTAGCGGGGGGTAATGAGCAGTTCTTC	TRBV28	TRBJ2-1	TRBD2	-
CASSKSYSGYPYEQYF	TGTGCCAGCAGCAAGAGCTACAGCGGTTACCCCTACGAGCAGTACTTC	TRBV5-4	TRBJ2-7	-	-
CASSPLARETGELFF	TGCGCCAGCAGCCCCCTGGCACGGGAGACCGGGGAGCTGTTTTTT	TRBV5-1	TRBJ2-2	-	-
CASSKARAGGGNTIYF	TGTGCCAGCAGCAAAGCGAGGGCAGGGGGCGGAAACACCATATATTTT	TRBV21-1	TRBJ1-3	-	few
CASSFPAGGYEQYF	TGTGCCAGCAGTTTTCCAGCGGGAGGCTACGAGCAGTACTTC	TRBV6-6	TRBJ2-7	TRBD2	-
CASSSGLAGKRNNEQFF	TGTGCCAGCAGCTCTGGACTAGCGGGAAAGAGGAACAATGAGCAGTTCTTC	TRBV5-4	TRBJ2-1	TRBD2	once
CASSFPQGIEAFF	TGTGCCAGCAGCTTCCCCCAGGGGATTGAAGCTTTCTTT	TRBV7-9	TRBJ1-1	-	-
CASSGPANTGELFF	TGCGCCAGCAGTGGTCCTGCGAACACCGGGGAGCTGTTTTTT	TRBV10-1	TRBJ2-2	-	-
CASSNPGLAVDNEQFF	TGTGCCAGCAGCAACCCGGGACTAGCGGTTGACAATGAGCAGTTCTTC	TRBV7-9	TRBJ2-1	TRBD2	-
CSATRDFEQYF	TGCAGTGCTACCAGGGATTTCGAGCAGTACTTC	TRBV20-1	TRBJ2-7	-	few
CASSGRGNEQFF	TGTGCCAGCAGCGGAAGGGGCAATGAGCAGTTCTTC	TRBV9	TRBJ2-1	-	-
CSSRYDRGNTEAFF	TGTTCCAGCAGATATGACAGGGGGAACACTGAAGCTTTCTTT	TRBV7-9	TRBJ1-1	TRBD1	-